Below, 16 T cell receptor beta chains from the same sample are listed, as sequenced in a study of PD-1 blockade in classical Hodgkin lymphoma. The time point was: newly diagnosed, previously untreated cHL patient sample. Some clones are missing from TCRdb's copy, which holds only in-frame ones; the method was immunoSEQ multiplex PCR. The table lists some 27,000 clones, approximately 93% of them singletons. The specimen was peripheral blood mononuclear cells (PBMCs). These receptors came from a human donor with classical Hodgkin lymphoma.

This chain links TRBV6-6 with TRBJ2-1; no reliable D call. Germline V gene sequence: CDR1 MNHNY, CDR2 SVGAGI (reference sequence). Trimming took 2 bases from V and 8 from J, leaving 10 bases between them. This CDR3 is built from 13 residues. The CDR3 DNA is TGTGCCAGCAGTTACACTGACCCCGATGAGCAGTTCTTC. Protein product: CASSYTDPDEQFF.

The chain is built from TRBV11-3 and TRBJ2-7; 7 bases align to TRBD2. CDR3 length: 12 amino acids. The germline V gene has CDR1 SGHNT and CDR2 YENEEA. The V and J ends lost 3 bases and 7 bases, in that order; junction bases with no gene match: 3. The CDR3 coding sequence is TGTGCCAGCAGCTTGGGAGGGAGGGAGCAGTACTTC. It specifies CASSLGGREQYF.

This sequence joins TRBV28 and TRBJ1-5, with 12 bases aligning to TRBD1. Trimming removed 7 bases from V and 6 bases from J; junction bases left unmatched: 10. The germline gives CDR1 MDHEN, CDR2 SYDVKM. The CDR3 extends over 16 amino acids. The CDR3 is CASTPRGQGAGQPQHF. DNA of the CDR3: TGTGCCAGCACCCCCAGGGGACAGGGGGCAGGTCAGCCCCAGCATTTT.

The chain uses TRBV5-1 and TRBJ1-1, with D perhaps matching TRBD1 (5 bases). Germline V lookup: CDR1 SGHRS, CDR2 YFSETQ. V was pared by 5 bases and J by 1 base, with 12 bases between. The CDR3 is 14 residues long. This CDR3 is CASRKGGANTEAFF. The DNA for the CDR3 is TGCGCCAGCAGAAAGGGCGGGGCGAACACTGAAGCTTTCTTT.

This clone turned up a few times. V and J are TRBV27 and TRBJ1-1; D possibly corresponds to TRBD1 (5 bases). V gave up 5 bases and J gave up 11 bases, with 18 bases separating them. The CDR3 spans 13 residues. Germline V CDR1 and CDR2: MNHEY, SMNVEV (reference sequence). The CDR3 region is CASSGLRRERAFF. CDR3 DNA sequence: TGTGCCAGCAGTGGCCTGCGCAGGGAGAGGGCTTTCTTT.

The rearrangement links TRBV5-1 to TRBJ2-7, with 7 bases identical to TRBD1. The germline CDR1 and CDR2 sequences are SGHRS and YFSETQ. This CDR3 comprises 15 residues. J lost 1 base, V lost 4 bases, and 8 bases had no gene match. The CDR3 protein is CASSVRQGPSYEQYF. The CDR3 region has the DNA TGCGCCAGCAGCGTAAGACAGGGACCGTCCTACGAGCAGTACTTC.

The chain has TRBV5-1 and TRBJ2-7, with 9 bases that match TRBD2. V lost 0 bases to trimming and J lost 3 bases; unmatched junction nucleotides: 4. From germline, CDR1 is SGHRS and CDR2 YFSETQ. The CDR3 sequence is 15 residues long. The CDR3: CASSLGLAGSYEQYF. The CDR3 nucleotides are TGCGCCAGCAGCTTGGGTCTAGCGGGGAGCTACGAGCAGTACTTC.

Here the CDR3 reads CASGTLNQPQHF. For the CDR3, the DNA is TGTGCCAGCGGGACACTTAATCAGCCCCAGCATTTT. The chain employs TRBV10-3 and TRBJ1-5; perhaps TRBD1 as D (6 bases). The germline CDR1 and CDR2 sequences are ENHRY and SYGVKD. The CDR3 extends over 12 amino acids. Trimming took off 10 bases at V and 4 bases at J, with 11 bases between the two ends.

The chain carries TRBV5-1 and TRBJ2-1; TRBD2 agrees at 9 bases. There are 17 residues in the CDR3. In germline, CDR1 is SGHRS, CDR2 YFSETQ. J lost 6 bases, V lost 1 base, and 11 bases had no gene match. In DNA form, the CDR3 reads TGCGCCAGCAGCTTGTTGGGCGGGCTAGCGGGGAGCAATGAGCAGTTCTTC. Protein sequence: CASSLLGGLAGSNEQFF.

The count of this clone is one. The genes are TRBV4-3 and TRBJ2-3, with 11 bases fitting TRBD2. With V trimmed by 6 bases and J by 0 bases, 8 bases remained unmatched. Per the germline V gene, CDR1 is LGHNA and CDR2 is YSLEER. CDR3 size: 17 residues. CDR3 nucleotides: TGCGCCAGCAGACTGGGGACTAGCGGCCAAAGCACAGATACGCAGTATTTT. Protein: CASRLGTSGQSTDTQYF.

This rearrangement joins TRBV7-2 to TRBJ2-1; D unclear. Per germline, CDR1 SGHTA and CDR2 FQGNSA. Trimming removed 5 bases from V and 5 bases from J, with 7 bases in between. The CDR3 is 12 amino acids. In DNA, the CDR3 is TGTGCCAGCAGCATTAACCACAATGAGCAGTTCTTC. Amino acids: CASSINHNEQFF.

The gene calls are TRBV5-1 and TRBJ1-1; D is undetermined. Germline CDR1 is SGHRS and CDR2 is YFSETQ. Trimming cost V 0 bases and J 4 bases, with 10 bases left between them. This CDR3 is built from 14 residues. CDR3 bases: TGCGCCAGCAGCTTGGCCGGGGAGGTCACTGAAGCTTTCTTT. It encodes CASSLAGEVTEAFF.

V gene TRBV10-3 combines with J gene TRBJ1-1, with D unresolved. The CDR3 spans 14 residues. Germline CDR1 and CDR2: ENHRY and SYGVKD. The V and J ends lost 5 bases and 0 bases respectively, with 10 bases between them. CDR3 sequence reads: CAISSSGLNTEAFF. Written as DNA, the CDR3 is TGTGCCATCAGTAGTTCAGGCTTGAACACTGAAGCTTTCTTT.

The rearrangement links TRBV27 to TRBJ2-7; 11 bases agree with TRBD1. The CDR3 has 16 amino acids. The trim removed 6 bases at V and 0 bases at J, leaving 7 bases unmatched. Per germline, CDR1 MNHEY and CDR2 SMNVEV (reference sequence). The DNA of the CDR3 is TGTGCCAGCAGGCGAGGGACAGGGGGATTCTCCTACGAGCAGTACTTC. Its translation is CASRRGTGGFSYEQYF.

The chain couples TRBV5-1 to TRBJ2-1, with 14 positions matching TRBD2. The CDR3 has 15 amino acids. V was pared by 4 bases and J by 8 bases, with 5 bases of the junction left unmatched. CDR1 and CDR2 (germline): SGHRS, YFSETQ. CDR3 bases: TGCGCCAGCAGCCGGACTAGCGGGAGGACAGATGAGCAGTTCTTC. This codes for CASSRTSGRTDEQFF.

The rearrangement uses TRBV30 and TRBJ2-5, with TRBD1 matching over 10 bases. CDR1 GTSNPN and CDR2 SVGIG come from the germline V gene (reference sequence). This CDR3 contains 12 residues. Losses at the gene ends were 6 bases for V and 5 bases for J; bases not matched to a gene: 3. CDR3: CACRGQGETQYF. The CDR3 bases are TGTGCCTGCAGGGGACAGGGGGAGACCCAGTACTTC. Full variable domain (remainder filled in from reference TRBV30 and TRBJ2-5): SQTIHQWPATLVQPVGSPLSLECTVEGTSNPNLYWYRQAAGRGLQLLFYSVGIGQISSEVPQNLSASRPQDRQFILSSKKLLLSDSGFYLCACRGQGETQYFGPGTRLLVL.